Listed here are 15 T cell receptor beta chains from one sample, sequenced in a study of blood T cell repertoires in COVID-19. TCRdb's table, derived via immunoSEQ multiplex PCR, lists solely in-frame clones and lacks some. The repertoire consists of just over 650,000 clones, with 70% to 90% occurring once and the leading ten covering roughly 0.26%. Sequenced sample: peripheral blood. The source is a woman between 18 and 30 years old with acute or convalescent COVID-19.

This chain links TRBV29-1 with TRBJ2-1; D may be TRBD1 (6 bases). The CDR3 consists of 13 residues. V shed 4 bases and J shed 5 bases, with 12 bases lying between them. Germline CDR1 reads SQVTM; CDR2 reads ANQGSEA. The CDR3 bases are TGCAGCGTTGGAAGCGACAGGAACAATGAGCAGTTCTTC. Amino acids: CSVGSDRNNEQFF.

Here the CDR3 reads CASLRVYSYNSPLHF. In DNA form, the CDR3 reads TGTGCCAGCCTGAGGGTATACTCCTATAATTCACCCCTCCACTTT. The V gene is TRBV6-5, the J gene TRBJ1-6; unclear D gene. V shed 8 bases and J shed 0 bases, with 11 bases lying between them. The CDR3 has 15 amino acids. CDR1 and CDR2 (germline): MNHEY, SVGAGI.

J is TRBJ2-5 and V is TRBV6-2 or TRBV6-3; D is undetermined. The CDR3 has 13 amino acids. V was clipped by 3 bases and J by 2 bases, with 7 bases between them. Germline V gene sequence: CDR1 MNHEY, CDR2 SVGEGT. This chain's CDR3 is CASSYSPQETQYF. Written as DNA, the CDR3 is TGTGCCAGCAGTTATTCCCCACAAGAGACCCAGTACTTC.

CDR3 coding DNA: TGTGCCAGCAGTTTGGAACAGGCCCTTAGGGGCAACACTGAAGCTTTCTTT. Translated: CASSLEQALRGNTEAFF. The chain couples TRBV6-2 or TRBV6-3 to TRBJ1-1; possible D gene TRBD1, 5 bases. The germline V and J ends were trimmed by 4 bases and 2 bases, with 20 bases remaining between them. Germline CDR1 MNHEY, CDR2 SVGEGT. The CDR3 loop spans 17 amino acids.

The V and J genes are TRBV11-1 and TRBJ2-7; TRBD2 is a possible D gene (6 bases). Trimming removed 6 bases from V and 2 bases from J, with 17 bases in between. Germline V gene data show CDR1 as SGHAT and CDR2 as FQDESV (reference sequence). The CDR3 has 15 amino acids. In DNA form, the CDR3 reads TGTGCCAGCAGGCAAGGTCGGGAGCCAACCTACGAGCAGTACTTC. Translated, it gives CASRQGREPTYEQYF.

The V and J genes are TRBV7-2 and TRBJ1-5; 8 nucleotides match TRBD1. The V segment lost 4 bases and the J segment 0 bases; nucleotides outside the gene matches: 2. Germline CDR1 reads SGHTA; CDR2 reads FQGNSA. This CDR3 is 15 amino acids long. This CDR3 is CASSYGTGSNQPQHF. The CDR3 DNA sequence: TGTGCCAGCAGCTACGGGACAGGTAGCAATCAGCCCCAGCATTTT.

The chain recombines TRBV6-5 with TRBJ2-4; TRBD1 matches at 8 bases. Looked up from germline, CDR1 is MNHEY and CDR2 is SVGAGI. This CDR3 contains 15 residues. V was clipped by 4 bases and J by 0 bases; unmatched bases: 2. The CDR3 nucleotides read TGTGCCAGCAGTTTTGGGACAGGAGCCAAAAACATTCAGTACTTC. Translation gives CASSFGTGAKNIQYF.

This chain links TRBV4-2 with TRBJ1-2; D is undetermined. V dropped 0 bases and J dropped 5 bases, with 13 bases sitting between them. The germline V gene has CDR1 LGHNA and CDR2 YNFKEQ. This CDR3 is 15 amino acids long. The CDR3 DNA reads TGTGCCAGCAGCCAAGAAAACCAGGCGCCGTATGGCTACACCTTC. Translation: CASSQENQAPYGYTF.

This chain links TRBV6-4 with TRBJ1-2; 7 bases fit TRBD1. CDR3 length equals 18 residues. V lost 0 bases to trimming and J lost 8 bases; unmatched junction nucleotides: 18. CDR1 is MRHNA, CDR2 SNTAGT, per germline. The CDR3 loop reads CASSDSAPTTGTVAGYTF. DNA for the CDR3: TGTGCCAGCAGTGACTCGGCTCCCACGACAGGGACCGTGGCGGGCTACACCTTC.

The CDR3 protein is CASSTTGTGGHEQYF. The CDR3 DNA sequence: TGCGCCAGCAGCACTACCGGGACAGGGGGCCACGAGCAGTACTTC. J is TRBJ2-7 and V is TRBV4-1; TRBD1 matches 12 bases. The germline V gene encodes CDR1 MGHRA and CDR2 YSYEKL. The ends lost 5 bases at V and 5 bases at J; junction bases unmatched: 7. The CDR3 is 15 amino acids.

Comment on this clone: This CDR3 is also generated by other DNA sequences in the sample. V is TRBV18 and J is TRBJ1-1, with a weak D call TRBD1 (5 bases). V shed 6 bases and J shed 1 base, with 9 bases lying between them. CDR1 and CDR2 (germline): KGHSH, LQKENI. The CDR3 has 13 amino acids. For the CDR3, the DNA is TGTGCCAGCTCCCTCGGACAGAACACTGAAGCTTTCTTT. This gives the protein CASSLGQNTEAFF.

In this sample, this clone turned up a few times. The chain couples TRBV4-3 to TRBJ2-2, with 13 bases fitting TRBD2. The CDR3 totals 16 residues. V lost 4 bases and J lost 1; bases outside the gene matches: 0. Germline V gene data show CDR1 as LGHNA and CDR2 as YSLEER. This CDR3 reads CASSRTSGGNTGELFF. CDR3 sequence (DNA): TGCGCCAGCAGCCGGACTAGCGGGGGGAACACCGGGGAGCTGTTTTTT.

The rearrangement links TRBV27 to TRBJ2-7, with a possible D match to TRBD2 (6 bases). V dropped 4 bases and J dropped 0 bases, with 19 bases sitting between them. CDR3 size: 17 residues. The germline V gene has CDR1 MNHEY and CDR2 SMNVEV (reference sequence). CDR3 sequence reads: CASSYLNGGVVSYEQYF. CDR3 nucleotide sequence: TGTGCCAGCAGTTACCTCAACGGGGGTGTGGTCTCCTACGAGCAGTACTTC.

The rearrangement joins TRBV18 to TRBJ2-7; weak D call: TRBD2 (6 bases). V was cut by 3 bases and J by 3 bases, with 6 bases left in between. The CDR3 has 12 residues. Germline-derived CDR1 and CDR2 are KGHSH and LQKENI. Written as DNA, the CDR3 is TGTGCCAGCTCACCGGACTACTACGAGCAGTACTTC. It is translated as CASSPDYYEQYF.

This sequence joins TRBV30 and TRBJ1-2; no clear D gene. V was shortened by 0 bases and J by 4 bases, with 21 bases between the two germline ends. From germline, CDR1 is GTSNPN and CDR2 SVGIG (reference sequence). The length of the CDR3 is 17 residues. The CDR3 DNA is TGTGCCTGGAGTGTATCCCGCGTGGGAGGTGGCAGCTATGGCTACACCTTC. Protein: CAWSVSRVGGGSYGYTF. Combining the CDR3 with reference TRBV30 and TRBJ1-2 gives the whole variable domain SQTIHQWPATLVQPVGSPLSLECTVEGTSNPNLYWYRQAAGRGLQLLFYSVGIGQISSEVPQNLSASRPQDRQFILSSKKLLLSDSGFYLCAWSVSRVGGGSYGYTFGSGTRLTVV.